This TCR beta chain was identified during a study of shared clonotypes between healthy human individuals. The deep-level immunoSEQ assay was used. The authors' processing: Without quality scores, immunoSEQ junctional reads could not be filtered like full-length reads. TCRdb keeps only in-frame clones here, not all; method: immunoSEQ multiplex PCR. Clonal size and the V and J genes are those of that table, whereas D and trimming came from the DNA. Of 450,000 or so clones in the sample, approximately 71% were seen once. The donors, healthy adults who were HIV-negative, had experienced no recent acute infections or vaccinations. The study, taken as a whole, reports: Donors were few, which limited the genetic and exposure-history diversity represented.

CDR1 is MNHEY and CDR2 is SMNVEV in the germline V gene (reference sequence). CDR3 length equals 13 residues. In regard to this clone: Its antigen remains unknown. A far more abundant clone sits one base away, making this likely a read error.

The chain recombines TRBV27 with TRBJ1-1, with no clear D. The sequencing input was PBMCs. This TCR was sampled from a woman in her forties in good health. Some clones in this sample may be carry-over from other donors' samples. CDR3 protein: CASGLGHGLVAFF. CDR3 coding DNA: TGTGCCAGCGGTTTAGGGCACGGATTGGTGGCTTTCTTT.